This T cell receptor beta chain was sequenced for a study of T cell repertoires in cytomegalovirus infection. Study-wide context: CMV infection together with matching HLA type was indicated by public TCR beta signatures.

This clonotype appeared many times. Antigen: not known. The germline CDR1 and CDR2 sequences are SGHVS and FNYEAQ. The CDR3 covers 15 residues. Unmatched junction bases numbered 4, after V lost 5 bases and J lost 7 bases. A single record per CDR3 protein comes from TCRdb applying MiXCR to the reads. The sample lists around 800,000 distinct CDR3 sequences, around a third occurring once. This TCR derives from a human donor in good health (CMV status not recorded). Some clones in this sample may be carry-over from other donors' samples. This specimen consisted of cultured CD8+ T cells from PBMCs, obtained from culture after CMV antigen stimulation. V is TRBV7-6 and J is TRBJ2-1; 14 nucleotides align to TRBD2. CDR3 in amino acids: CASSPGTSGGNEQFF. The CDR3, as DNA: TGTGCCAGCAGCCCCGGGACTAGCGGGGGAAATGAGCAGTTCTTC.